This T cell receptor (beta chain) was found in a study of blood T cell repertoires in COVID-19. Per germline, CDR1 LNHDA and CDR2 SQIVND (reference sequence). The CDR3 extends over 14 amino acids. V lost 1 base and J lost 6, with 11 bases in between. Some clones are missing from TCRdb's copy, which holds only in-frame ones; the method was immunoSEQ multiplex PCR. The sample includes 150,000 to 200,000 clones, around 72% of them seen just once. The sequencing sample was made of peripheral blood. This clonotype originated in a woman older than 75 with acute or convalescent COVID-19. The chain links TRBV19 to TRBJ2-3, with D tentatively TRBD1 (6 bases). As DNA, the CDR3 is TGTGCCAGTAGTATAGGTGGGGGCATGGATACGCAGTATTTT. Translating it yields CASSIGGGMDTQYF.